Below, 7 T cell receptor beta chains from the same sample are listed, as sequenced in a study of shared clonotypes between healthy human individuals. The repertoire was sequenced with immunoSEQ multiplex PCR; TCRdb's copy has only in-frame clones and lacks some. The profile shows roughly 2.2 million clones, 90% to 95% of them singletons. What was sequenced was naive CD4+ T cells from PBMCs. Stated subset: CD45RA+ positively selected. These receptors were collected from a man younger than 35 in good health. Some clones in this sample may be carry-over from other donors' samples.

This chain links TRBV5-1 with TRBJ2-3, with 8 bases aligning to TRBD2. Germline CDR1 and CDR2: SGHRS and YFSETQ. J was trimmed by 0 bases and V by 2 bases; bases with no gene match: 5. The CDR3 covers 16 residues. CDR3 in amino acids: CASSLRIAGSTDTQYF. In DNA form, the CDR3 reads TGCGCCAGCAGCTTACGAATAGCGGGAAGCACAGATACGCAGTATTTT.

The genes are TRBV29-1 and TRBJ1-2; D is unclear. The CDR3 has 12 residues. Per germline, CDR1 SQVTM and CDR2 ANQGSEA. Trimming removed 0 bases from V and 7 bases from J, with 9 bases in between. The CDR3 loop is CSVEDWGSGYTF. For the CDR3, the DNA is TGCAGCGTTGAAGATTGGGGATCTGGCTACACCTTC.

The chain joins TRBV2 to TRBJ1-2; 12 bases are shared with TRBD1. CDR1 is SNHLY, CDR2 FYNNEI, per germline. The CDR3 is 15 residues long. The V gene end was trimmed by 5 bases and the J gene end by 10 bases; junction bases not matched to a gene: 11. CDR3 region: CASSLAGTGGYVYTF. The DNA for the CDR3 is TGTGCCAGCAGTTTAGCTGGGACAGGGGGCTACGTCTACACCTTC.

Comments on this clone: This sample also contains other DNA sequences that code for the same CDR3. This chain uses TRBV2 with TRBJ2-7, with D uncertain. The germline V gene encodes CDR1 SNHLY and CDR2 FYNNEI. The CDR3 loop spans 12 amino acids. V dropped 6 bases and J dropped 3 bases, with 9 bases sitting between them. CDR3 loop: CASRSDSYEQYF. Here the CDR3 DNA reads TGTGCCAGCAGATCTGATAGCTACGAGCAGTACTTC. Full variable domain (missing parts from reference TRBV2 and TRBJ2-7): EPEVTQTPSHQVTQMGQEVILRCVPISNHLYFYWYRQILGQKVEFLVSFYNNEISEKSEIFDDQFSVERPDGSNFTLKIRSTKLEDSAMYFCASRSDSYEQYFGPGTRLTVT.

This chain joins TRBV30 and TRBJ1-4; TRBD1 might be the D (5 bases). Germline assignment: CDR1 GTSNPN and CDR2 SVGIG (reference sequence). V dropped 4 bases and J dropped 8 bases, with 17 bases sitting between them. The CDR3 runs to 14 residues. The CDR3 loop reads CAWMSVRVAEKLFF. CDR3 nucleotides: TGTGCCTGGATGTCAGTCAGGGTGGCAGAAAAACTGTTTTTT.

This rearrangement joins TRBV14 to TRBJ2-3, with 9 bases aligning to TRBD2. Germline V CDR1 and CDR2: SGHDN, FVKESK. V lost 1 base and J lost 3; bases outside the gene matches: 5. CDR3 length: 16 amino acids. CDR3 residues: CASSQGAGGGTDTQYF. CDR3 nucleotides: TGTGCCAGCAGCCAAGGAGCGGGAGGTGGAACAGATACGCAGTATTTT. The full variable domain, completed using reference TRBV14 and TRBJ2-3, is EAGVTQFPSHSVIEKGQTVTLRCDPISGHDNLYWYRRVMGKEIKFLLHFVKESKQDESGMPNNRFLAERTGGTYSTLKVQPAELEDSGVYFCASSQGAGGGTDTQYFGPGTRLTVL.

The J gene is TRBJ2-2, the V gene TRBV18; 7 bases match TRBD2. This CDR3 contains 16 residues. Per germline, CDR1 KGHSH and CDR2 LQKENI. The V gene end was trimmed by 0 bases and the J gene end by 3 bases; junction bases not matched to a gene: 4. The CDR3 sequence: CASSPPGGPDTGELFF. For the CDR3, the DNA is TGTGCCAGCTCACCACCGGGAGGGCCGGACACCGGGGAGCTGTTTTTT.